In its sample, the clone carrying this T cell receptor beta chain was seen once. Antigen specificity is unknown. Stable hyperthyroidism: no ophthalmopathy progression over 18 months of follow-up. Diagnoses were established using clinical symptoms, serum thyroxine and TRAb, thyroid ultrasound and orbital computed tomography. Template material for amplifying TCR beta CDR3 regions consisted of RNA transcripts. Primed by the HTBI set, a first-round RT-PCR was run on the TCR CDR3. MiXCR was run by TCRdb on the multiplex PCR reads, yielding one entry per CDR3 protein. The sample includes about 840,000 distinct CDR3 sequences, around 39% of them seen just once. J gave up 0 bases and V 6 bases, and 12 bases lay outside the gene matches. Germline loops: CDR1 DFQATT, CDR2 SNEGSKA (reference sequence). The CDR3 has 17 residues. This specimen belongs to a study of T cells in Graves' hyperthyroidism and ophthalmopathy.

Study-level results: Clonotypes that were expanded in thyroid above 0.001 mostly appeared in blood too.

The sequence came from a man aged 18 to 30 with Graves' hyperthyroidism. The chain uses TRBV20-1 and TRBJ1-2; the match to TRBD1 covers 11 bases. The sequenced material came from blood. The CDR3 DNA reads TGCAGTGCGCAGACAGGGGGGACAGGGGGAGCTAACTATGGCTACACCTTC. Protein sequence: CSAQTGGTGGANYGYTF.